The rows below give T cell receptor beta chains drawn from one sample of a study of T cells in Graves' hyperthyroidism and ophthalmopathy. TCRdb itself ran the multiplex PCR reads through MiXCR, one entry per CDR3 protein. The sample consists of 350,000 to 450,000 distinct CDR3 sequences, approximately 15% of them appearing once. Source material: blood. The receptors here all came from an older woman with Graves' hyperthyroidism. Both conserved end residues are part of each CDR3. The order of the fields is J gene, clone size, D gene, V gene, CDR3 protein, CDR3 DNA. The D gene is left open where the match is weak. Rows give clone size only sometimes, using once, few, many, or a class for an expanded clone.

TRBJ2-1,.,TRBD2,TRBV7-3,CASSRSGRAHNEQFF,TGTGCCAGCAGCCGTAGCGGGAGGGCCCACAATGAGCAGTTCTTC
TRBJ2-5,few,TRBD2,TRBV4-2,CASSQSGAGGEETQYF,TGTGCCAGCAGCCAGTCTGGGGCGGGAGGGGAGGAGACCCAGTACTTC
TRBJ1-4,.,.,TRBV6-5,CASSYPRSGGTNEKLFF,TGTGCCAGCAGTTACCCTCGTAGTGGGGGAACTAATGAAAAACTGTTTTTT
TRBJ2-1,.,TRBD1,TRBV12-3/TRBV12-4,CASSLDTWTGYNEQFF,TGTGCCAGCAGTTTGGACACCTGGACAGGTTACAATGAGCAGTTCTTC
TRBJ2-7,.,TRBD1,TRBV29-1,CSVRTMLGQGCEQYF,TGCAGCGTTCGGACGATGTTAGGACAGGGCTGCGAGCAGTACTTC
TRBJ2-1,once,.,TRBV19,CASRDGPGLSGQFF,TGTGCCAGTAGGGATGGACCAGGGTTGAGTGGGCAGTTCTTC
TRBJ2-3,few,TRBD1,TRBV30,CAWSRAGGGTDTQYF,TGTGCCTGGAGTAGGGCAGGGGGTGGCACAGATACGCAGTATTTT
TRBJ1-4,.,.,TRBV5-1,CASSPNGDLDEKLFF,TGCGCCAGCAGCCCGAATGGCGACCTGGATGAAAAACTGTTTTTT
TRBJ2-2,few,.,TRBV12-3/TRBV12-4,CASNPNGGSTGELFF,TGTGCCAGCAACCCAAATGGGGGTTCCACCGGGGAGCTGTTTTTT
TRBJ2-3,many,.,TRBV11-1,CASSLRPMSTDTQYF,TGTGCCAGCAGCTTAAGGCCGATGTCCACAGATACGCAGTATTTT
TRBJ1-1,many,.,TRBV18,CASSPSRLKNTEAFF,TGTGCCAGCTCACCTTCCCGACTGAAGAACACTGAAGCTTTCTTT
TRBJ2-5,many,.,TRBV24-1,CATSDLQTGRQETQYF,TGTGCCACCAGTGATTTGCAAACGGGGAGGCAAGAGACCCAGTACTTC
TRBJ2-3,.,TRBD2,TRBV27,CASSRGDYRADTQYF,TGTGCCAGCAGCCGAGGGGACTACCGGGCAGATACGCAGTATTTT
TRBJ1-5,.,TRBD1,TRBV30,CAWSDTGVWPQHF,TGTGCCTGGAGTGACACAGGGGTTTGGCCCCAGCATTTT
TRBJ1-6,.,TRBD1,TRBV4-2,CASSQVSQGASPLHF,TGTGCCAGCAGCCAAGTATCCCAGGGGGCTTCACCCCTCCACTTT
TRBJ2-1,few,TRBD2,TRBV5-1,CASSPRVASGVYNEQFF,TGCGCCAGCAGCCCCAGGGTTGCTAGCGGGGTATACAATGAGCAGTTCTTC
TRBJ2-2,many,TRBD1,TRBV27,CASNKFAGTGANTGELFF,TGTGCCAGCAACAAATTCGCCGGGACAGGGGCGAACACCGGGGAGCTGTTTTTT
TRBJ2-7,many,.,TRBV18,CASSPRTTSSHEQYF,TGTGCCAGCTCACCTCGGACTACTAGTTCCCACGAGCAGTACTTC
TRBJ2-7,many,TRBD1,TRBV7-9,CASSPKGQNEQYF,TGTGCCAGCAGCCCAAAGGGACAGAACGAGCAGTACTTC
TRBJ2-5,many,.,TRBV18,CASSPPLETQYF,TGTGCCAGCTCACCACCACTCGAGACCCAGTACTTC
TRBJ2-7,few,TRBD2,TRBV10-3,CAISPGLADSYEQYF,TGTGCCATCAGTCCGGGACTAGCGGACTCCTACGAGCAGTACTTC
TRBJ2-5,.,.,TRBV12-3/TRBV12-4,CASSLETAGRGQETQYF,TGTGCCAGCAGTTTAGAAACAGCGGGGAGGGGGCAAGAGACCCAGTACTTC
TRBJ2-1,.,.,TRBV10-3,CAISAGLRYNEQFF,TGTGCCATCAGCGCAGGGCTACGGTACAATGAGCAGTTCTTC
TRBJ2-2,many,.,TRBV6-1,CASTRSLTNTGELFF,TGTGCCAGCACCCGATCGCTAACGAACACCGGGGAGCTGTTTTTT
TRBJ1-5,many,.,TRBV5-1,CASSLAWGQPQHF,TGCGCCAGCAGCTTGGCCTGGGGGCAGCCCCAGCATTTT
TRBJ2-1,.,.,TRBV10-3,CATRDNYNEQFF,TGTGCCACCCGGGACAACTACAATGAGCAGTTCTTC
TRBJ2-2,few,.,TRBV10-2,CASRGGDTGELFF,TGCGCCAGCAGAGGCGGAGACACCGGGGAGCTGTTTTTT
TRBJ2-7,few,.,TRBV5-4,CASSFRGTAYEQYF,TGTGCCAGCAGCTTTCGCGGTACAGCCTACGAGCAGTACTTC
TRBJ2-1,.,.,TRBV7-9,CASSHSGVNEQFF,TGTGCCAGCAGCCACTCAGGGGTCAATGAGCAGTTCTTC
TRBJ2-3,many,TRBD2,TRBV11-3,CASSFLAGAADTQYF,TGTGCCAGCAGCTTTCTAGCGGGAGCTGCAGATACGCAGTATTTT
TRBJ2-1,many,.,TRBV28,CAAASYNEQFF,TGTGCCGCCGCCTCCTACAATGAGCAGTTCTTC